This TCR beta chain was recorded in a study of response to subunit inactivated influenza vaccine. Germline CDR1 MGHRA, CDR2 YSYEKL. The CDR3 extends over 16 amino acids. V dropped 1 base and J dropped 6 bases, with 17 bases sitting between them. MiXCR, run by TCRdb on the RT-PCR reads, gives a single entry per CDR3 protein. Among about 520,000 distinct CDR3 sequences listed, under 8.5% were seen once. This clonotype was recorded many times. Its target is not known. Notes on the study in general: Each seasonal flu vaccination may recruit only limited new T cells, authors suggested.

The starting material was PBMCs from blood, obtained about 23 months after vaccination. The origin of this receptor is a man aged 50-75 years who received an inactivated influenza vaccine. The rearrangement links TRBV4-1 to TRBJ2-3; D possibly corresponds to TRBD2 (5 bases). This CDR3 is CASSQGLGLATDTQYF. The DNA of the CDR3 is TGCGCCAGCAGCCAAGGCCTCGGGCTAGCAACTGATACGCAGTATTTT.